This T cell receptor (beta chain) was documented in a study of blood T cell repertoires in COVID-19. The trim removed 6 bases at V and 4 bases at J, leaving 9 bases unmatched. Per germline, CDR1 SQVTM and CDR2 ANQGSEA. CDR3 length: 15 residues. This clone has just one count. Assay: immunoSEQ multiplex PCR; the TCRdb copy retains only in-frame clones and omits some. The sample has approximately 110,000 clones; almost 90% are singletons. The source material was peripheral blood. This receptor was obtained from a woman in her fifties or sixties with active or convalescent COVID-19. V and J are TRBV29-1 and TRBJ2-5, with 12 bases that match TRBD1. The CDR3 loop reads CSVPLPGQGAETQYF. DNA of the CDR3: TGCAGCGTCCCCCTGCCGGGACAGGGGGCAGAGACCCAGTACTTC.